The present TCR beta chain was sequenced within a study of metastatic and nonmetastatic thyroid tumors. Looking at the study overall: Comparative analysis of repertoires was undertaken across blood and tumor or nodule tissue obtained from malignant and benign thyroid patients. Notes on the study in general: It was reported that TCR beta diversity was significantly higher in malignant thyroid tumors than benign nodules, in blood and tumor.

Between the trimmed V and J ends, which lost 0 bases and 6 bases, there was a span of 8 bases. Germline V gene data show CDR1 as MNHNS and CDR2 as SASEGT. The CDR3 is made up of 13 amino acids. Before thyroid surgery, none of the patients had received any treatment. Per the study methods: Differences in CDR3 between clinicopathological groups were drawn on to build a classifier intended to discriminate distant-metastatic papillary thyroid cancer patients. TCRdb reassembled clones from the PCR reads with MiXCR. These V and J calls originate from TCRdb's pipeline instead of the authors' own analysis. The sample carries 15,000 to 20,000 clones, about 22% recorded once. In regard to this clone: Its antigen remains unidentified.

This clonotype was sampled from a female donor with papillary thyroid cancer or a benign thyroid nodule (not recorded which). Some clones in this sample may be carry-over from other donors' samples. This chain connects TRBV6-1 to TRBJ1-2, with D hard to call. Material: adjacent normal tissue. CDR3 DNA: TGTGCCAGCAGTGAAGCAGTTAGAGATGGCTACACCTTC. Protein sequence: CASSEAVRDGYTF.